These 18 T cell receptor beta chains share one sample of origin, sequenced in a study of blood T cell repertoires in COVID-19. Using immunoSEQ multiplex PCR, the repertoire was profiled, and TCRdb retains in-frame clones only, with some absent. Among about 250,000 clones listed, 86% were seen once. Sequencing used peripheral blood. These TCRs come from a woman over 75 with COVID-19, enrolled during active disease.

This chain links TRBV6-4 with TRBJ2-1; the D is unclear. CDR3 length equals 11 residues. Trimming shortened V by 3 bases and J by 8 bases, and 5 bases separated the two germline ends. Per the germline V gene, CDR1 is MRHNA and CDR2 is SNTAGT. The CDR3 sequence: CASSERDEQFF. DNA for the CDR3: TGTGCCAGCAGTGAACGGGATGAGCAGTTCTTC.

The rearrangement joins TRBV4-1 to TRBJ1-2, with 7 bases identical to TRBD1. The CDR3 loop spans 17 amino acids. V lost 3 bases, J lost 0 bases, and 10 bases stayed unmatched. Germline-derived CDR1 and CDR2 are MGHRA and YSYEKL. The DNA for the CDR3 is TGCGCCAGCAGCCAGGACACGACAGGGTTTGCTAACTATGGCTACACCTTC. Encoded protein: CASSQDTTGFANYGYTF.

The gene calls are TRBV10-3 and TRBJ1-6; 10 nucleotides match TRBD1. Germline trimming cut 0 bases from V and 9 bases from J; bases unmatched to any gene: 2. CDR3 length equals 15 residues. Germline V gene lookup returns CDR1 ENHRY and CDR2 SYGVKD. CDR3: CAISESTGGLSPLHF. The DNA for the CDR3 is TGTGCCATCAGTGAGTCGACAGGGGGCCTTTCACCCCTCCACTTT.

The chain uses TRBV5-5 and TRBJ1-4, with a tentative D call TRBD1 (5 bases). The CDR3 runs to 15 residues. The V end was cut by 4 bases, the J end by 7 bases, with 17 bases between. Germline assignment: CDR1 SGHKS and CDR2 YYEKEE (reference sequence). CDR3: CASSILGVYSEKLFF. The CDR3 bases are TGTGCCAGCAGCATCCTAGGGGTGTACAGTGAAAAACTGTTTTTT.

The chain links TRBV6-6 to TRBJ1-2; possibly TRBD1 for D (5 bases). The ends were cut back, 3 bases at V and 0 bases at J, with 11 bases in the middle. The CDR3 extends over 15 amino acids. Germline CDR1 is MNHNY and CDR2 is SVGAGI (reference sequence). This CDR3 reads CASSYAGGSNYGYTF. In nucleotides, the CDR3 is TGTGCCAGCAGTTATGCGGGGGGTTCTAACTATGGCTACACCTTC.

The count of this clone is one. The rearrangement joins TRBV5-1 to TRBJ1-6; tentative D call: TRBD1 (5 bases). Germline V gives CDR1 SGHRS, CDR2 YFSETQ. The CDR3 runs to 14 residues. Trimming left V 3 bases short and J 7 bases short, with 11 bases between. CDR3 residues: CASSSEGRNSPLHF. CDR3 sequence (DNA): TGCGCCAGCAGCTCCGAGGGGAGGAATTCACCCCTCCACTTT.

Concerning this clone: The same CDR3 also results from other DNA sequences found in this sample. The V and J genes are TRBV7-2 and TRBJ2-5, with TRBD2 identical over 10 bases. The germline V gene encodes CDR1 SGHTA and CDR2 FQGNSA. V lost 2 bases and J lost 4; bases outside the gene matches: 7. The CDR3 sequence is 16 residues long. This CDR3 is CASSLRSGGAVETQYF. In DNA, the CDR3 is TGTGCCAGCAGCTTAAGGAGCGGGGGGGCTGTAGAGACCCAGTACTTC.

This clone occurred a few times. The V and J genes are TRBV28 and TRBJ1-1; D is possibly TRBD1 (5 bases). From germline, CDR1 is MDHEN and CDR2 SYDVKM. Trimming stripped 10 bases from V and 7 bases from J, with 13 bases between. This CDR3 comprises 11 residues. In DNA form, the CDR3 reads TGTGCCATCCAGGGAAGGAGTGAAGCTTTCTTT. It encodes CAIQGRSEAFF. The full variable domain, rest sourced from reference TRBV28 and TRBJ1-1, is DVKVTQSSRYLVKRTGEKVFLECVQDMDHENMFWYRQDPGLGLRLIYFSYDVKMKEKGDIPEGYSVSREKKERFSLILESASTNQTSMYLCAIQGRSEAFFGQGTRLTVV.

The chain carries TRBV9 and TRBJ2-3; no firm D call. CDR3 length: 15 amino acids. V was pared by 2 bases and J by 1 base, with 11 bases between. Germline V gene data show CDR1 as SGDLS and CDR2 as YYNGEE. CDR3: CASSVGSLGTDTQYF. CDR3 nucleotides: TGTGCCAGCAGCGTTGGTTCACTGGGCACAGATACGCAGTATTTT.

In DNA, the CDR3 is TGCGCCAGCAGGACAGGGTATAATTCACCCCTCCACTTT. Amino acids: CASRTGYNSPLHF. The chain joins TRBV5-1 to TRBJ1-6; 7 bases match TRBD1. This CDR3 has 13 amino acids. After removal of 5 bases from V and 4 bases from J, the junction contained 0 bases not matched to a gene. CDR1 is SGHRS and CDR2 is YFSETQ in the germline V gene.

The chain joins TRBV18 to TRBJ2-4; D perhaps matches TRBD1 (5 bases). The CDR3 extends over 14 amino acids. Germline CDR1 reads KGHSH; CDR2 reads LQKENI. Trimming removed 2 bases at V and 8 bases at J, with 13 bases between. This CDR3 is CASSPGAQEDIQYF. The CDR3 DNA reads TGTGCCAGCTCACCAGGCGCACAGGAAGACATTCAGTACTTC.

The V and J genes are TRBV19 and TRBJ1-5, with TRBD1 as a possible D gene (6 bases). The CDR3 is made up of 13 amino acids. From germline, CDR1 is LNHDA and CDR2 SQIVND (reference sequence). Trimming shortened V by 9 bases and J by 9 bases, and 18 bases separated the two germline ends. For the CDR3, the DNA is TGTGCCAGCTCAGACAGGACGGGGGGGCCCCAGCATTTT. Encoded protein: CASSDRTGGPQHF.

This chain's CDR3 is CASGPGTGGGYTF. CDR3 sequence (DNA): TGTGCCAGCGGACCCGGGACAGGGGGCGGCTACACCTTC. The J gene is TRBJ1-2, the V gene TRBV7-3; TRBD1 aligns across 12 bases. CDR1 and CDR2 (germline): SGHTA, FQGTGA. The CDR3 covers 13 residues. With 8 bases clipped from V and 8 bases from J, the junction kept 6 bases outside the gene matches.

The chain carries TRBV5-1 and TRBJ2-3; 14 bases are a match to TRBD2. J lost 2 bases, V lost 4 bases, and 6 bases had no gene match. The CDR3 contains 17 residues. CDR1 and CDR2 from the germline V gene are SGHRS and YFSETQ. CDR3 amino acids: CASSPRLAGGDTDTQYF. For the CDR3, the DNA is TGCGCCAGCAGCCCAAGACTAGCGGGGGGGGACACAGATACGCAGTATTTT.

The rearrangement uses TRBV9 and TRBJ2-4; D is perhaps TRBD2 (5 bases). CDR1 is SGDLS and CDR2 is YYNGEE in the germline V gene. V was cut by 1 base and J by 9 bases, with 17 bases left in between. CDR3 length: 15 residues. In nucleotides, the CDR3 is TGTGCCAGCAGCGTAACTCCGGGGAGAGAGGCCATTCAGTACTTC. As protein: CASSVTPGREAIQYF.

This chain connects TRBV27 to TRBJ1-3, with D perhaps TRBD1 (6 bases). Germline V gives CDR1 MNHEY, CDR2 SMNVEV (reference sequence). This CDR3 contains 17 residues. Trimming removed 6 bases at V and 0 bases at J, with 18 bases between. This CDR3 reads CASRYNAGAYSGNTIYF. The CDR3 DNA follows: TGTGCCAGCAGGTACAATGCAGGGGCCTACTCTGGAAACACCATATATTTT.

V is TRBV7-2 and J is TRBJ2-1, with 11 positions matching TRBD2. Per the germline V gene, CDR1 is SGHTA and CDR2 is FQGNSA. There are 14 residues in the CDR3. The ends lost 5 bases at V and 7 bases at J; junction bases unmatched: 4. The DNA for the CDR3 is TGTGCCAGCAGCACGAGGACTAGCGGGAATGAGCAGTTCTTC. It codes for CASSTRTSGNEQFF.

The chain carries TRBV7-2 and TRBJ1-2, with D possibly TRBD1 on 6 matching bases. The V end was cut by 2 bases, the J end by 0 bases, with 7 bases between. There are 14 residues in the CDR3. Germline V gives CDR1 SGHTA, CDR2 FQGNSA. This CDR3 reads CASSLKGANYGYTF. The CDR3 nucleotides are TGTGCCAGCAGCTTAAAGGGGGCTAACTATGGCTACACCTTC.